This T cell receptor beta chain stems from a study of blood T cell repertoires in COVID-19. Overall study context: Acute-phase and convalescent COVID-19 samples originated in the United States, Italy and Spain. In each case, the material was cDNA or gDNA derived from T cells, B-cell-depleted T cells, or PBMCs.

In the original analysis: How many nucleated cells were present was estimated from reference gene primer amplification. Clones were sequenced by immunoSEQ multiplex PCR, and TCRdb holds only the in-frame ones, with some missing. V, J and clone size are taken as reported in that table, and D and trimming were inferred from the DNA itself. This table holds roughly 200,000 clones, roughly 86% found once. The ends were cut back, 6 bases at V and 8 bases at J, with 16 bases in the middle. The V gene's germline CDR1 is SQVTM and CDR2 ANQGSEA. The CDR3 extends over 12 amino acids. The sample consisted of peripheral blood. This TCR derives from a man between 35 and 55 years old with active or convalescent COVID-19. This chain connects TRBV29-1 to TRBJ1-2, with D possibly TRBD1 on 6 matching bases. Here the CDR3 reads CSVRTDWEGYTF. In nucleotides, the CDR3 is TGCAGCGTCAGGACAGATTGGGAAGGCTACACCTTC.